This TCR beta chain was captured by sequencing in a study of blood T cell repertoires in COVID-19. Study-level information: Acute-phase and convalescent COVID-19 samples originated in the United States, Italy and Spain. Sample material is recorded as cDNA or gDNA derived from T cells, B-cell-depleted T cells, or PBMCs.

As handled by the study authors: The authors estimated nucleated cell counts from reference gene primer amplification. Clones were sequenced by immunoSEQ multiplex PCR, and TCRdb holds only the in-frame ones, with some missing. That table furnishes V, J and clone size, whereas the DNA furnished D and trimming. In the table there are some 12,000 clones, 80% to 90% of which are singletons. The germline V and J ends were trimmed by 6 bases and 5 bases, with 17 bases remaining between them. CDR3 length: 15 amino acids. Germline loops: CDR1 MDHEN, CDR2 SYDVKM. This sequence was found in a human donor in a cohort sampled during active COVID-19. The sample was peripheral blood. The V and J genes are TRBV28 and TRBJ1-3; D gene unclear. CDR3 coding DNA: TGTGCCAGCAGCTCACCGGGTCTTCGGCGAAACACCATATATTTT. Translation gives CASSSPGLRRNTIYF. Full variable domain (remainder filled in from reference TRBV28 and TRBJ1-3): DVKVTQSSRYLVKRTGEKVFLECVQDMDHENMFWYRQDPGLGLRLIYFSYDVKMKEKGDIPEGYSVSREKKERFSLILESASTNQTSMYLCASSSPGLRRNTIYFGEGSWLTVV.